This record covers a single T cell receptor (beta chain). Different DNA sequences within this sample yield the same CDR3. This entry belongs to a study of shared clonotypes between healthy human individuals. Profiling relied on immunoSEQ multiplex PCR, and the TCRdb table lists in-frame clones only, not all of them. The sample has about 2.3 million clones, more than 85% seen once. J was trimmed by 3 bases and V by 2 bases; bases with no gene match: 4. Germline CDR1 reads SGHTA; CDR2 reads FQGTGA. The CDR3 contains 15 residues. Specimen: naive CD4+ T cells from PBMCs. The subset: CD45RA+ positively selected. The receptor was isolated from a young man in good health. Some clones in this sample may be carry-over from other donors' samples. V gene TRBV7-3 combines with J gene TRBJ2-3; 8 nucleotides match TRBD2. The CDR3 sequence is CASSLGVAGTDTQYF. The CDR3 bases are TGTGCCAGCAGCTTAGGAGTAGCGGGGACAGATACGCAGTATTTT.